The clone carrying this T cell receptor beta chain was counted once. Its antigen is as yet unknown. The entry originates in a study of T cell responses to AZD1222 COVID-19 vaccine. At the level of the study: Some second doses came at about 4 weeks and others at about 12 weeks; these were pooled.

The CDR3 totals 17 residues. Germline-derived CDR1 and CDR2 are SGHNT and YENEEA. V lost 5 bases and J lost 6; bases outside the gene matches: 11. General observations from the study: Nearly half of the spike-specific TCRs reportedly recognize variant regions that carry no mutations.

Clones were read by immunoSEQ multiplex PCR, and TCRdb kept only the in-frame ones, dropping some. The repertoire has 65,000 to 70,000 clones, approximately 85% of them found once; the top ten carry more than 5%. The clonotype comes from an adult in good health. V usage is TRBV11-3 and J usage is TRBJ2-2; TRBD1 agrees at 11 bases. This specimen was peripheral blood, taken on day 0 of AZD1222 vaccination. The CDR3 coding sequence is TGTGCCAGCAGCCTCCTTCTGGGGACAGGGGGATCCGGGGAGCTGTTTTTT. Protein product: CASSLLLGTGGSGELFF.